A few counts support the clone carrying this TCR beta chain. The antigen is undetermined. Germline values: CDR1 MGHDK, CDR2 SYGVNS. The CDR3 covers 11 residues. Between the trimmed V and J ends, which lost 3 bases and 9 bases, there was a span of 6 bases. This record comes from a study of T-cell memory formation after mild COVID-19. Whole-study results and caveats: Pre-infection memory carried some responding clones, suggesting that cross-reactive memory joined.

TCRdb reprocessed the 5' RACE reads via MiXCR and lists one record per CDR3 protein. The table has approximately 150,000 distinct CDR3 sequences, 19% seen once. The specimen was PBMCs or a T cell subset sorted from them (not recorded which). The clonotype comes from an adult woman who had mild COVID-19 (a few samples of this study predate the infection). Cell type and time point are not known. The chain combines TRBV25-1 with TRBJ2-1; no definite D call. CDR3 sequence (DNA): TGTGCCAGCAGTGAGAGGAGTGAGCAGTTCTTC. Translation: CASSERSEQFF.